This TCR beta chain was retrieved from a study of CXCR3-negative and CXCR3-positive naive CD8 T cells. UMI labels and 5' RACE were used to prepare the TRB cDNA libraries. TCRdb reworked the 5' RACE reads into one entry per CDR3 protein, no DNA. This table lists 7,500 to 9,500 distinct CDR3 sequences. Germline CDR1 SGHVS, CDR2 FQNEAQ. The CDR3 loop spans 14 amino acids. As for this clonotype: The target antigen is unknown.

Findings and caveats of the study: CXCR3-positive naive cells carried more hydrophobic TRB CDR3s than CXCR3-negative ones.

The chain joins TRBV7-8 to TRBJ2-1; TCRdb selects TRBD1, and the lack of DNA leaves this call unchecked. The sequenced sample was naive CXCR3- CD8+ T cells from blood. Subset meaning: CD45RO-CCR7+CD27+CD95- naive CD8+ T cells lacking CXCR3 (TNR3-). The source of this sequence is a human donor in good health. Some clones in this sample may be carry-over from other donors' samples. This CDR3 is CASSSPGVVNEQFF.